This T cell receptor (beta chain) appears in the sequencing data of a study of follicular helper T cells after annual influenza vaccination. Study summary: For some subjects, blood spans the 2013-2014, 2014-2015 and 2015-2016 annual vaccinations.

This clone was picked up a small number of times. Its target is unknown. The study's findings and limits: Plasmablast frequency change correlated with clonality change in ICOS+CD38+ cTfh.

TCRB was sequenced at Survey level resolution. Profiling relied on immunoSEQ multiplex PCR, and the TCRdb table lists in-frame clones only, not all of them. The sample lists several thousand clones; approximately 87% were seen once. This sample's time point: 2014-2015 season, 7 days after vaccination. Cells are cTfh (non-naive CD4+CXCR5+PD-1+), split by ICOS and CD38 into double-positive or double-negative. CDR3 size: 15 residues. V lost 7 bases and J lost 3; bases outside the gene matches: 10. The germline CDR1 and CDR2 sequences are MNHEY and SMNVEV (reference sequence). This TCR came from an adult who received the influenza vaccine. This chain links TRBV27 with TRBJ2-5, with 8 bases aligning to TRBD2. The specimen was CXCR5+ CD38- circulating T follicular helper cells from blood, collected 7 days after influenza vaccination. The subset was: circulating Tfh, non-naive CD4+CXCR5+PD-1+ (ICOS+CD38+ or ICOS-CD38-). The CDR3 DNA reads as TGTGCCAGCACACGGATTCGGGGGGGGGAAGAGACCCAGTACTTC. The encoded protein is CASTRIRGGEETQYF.